These 30 T cell receptor beta chains came from one sample sequenced in a study of identical twins. Using its own MiXCR run on the 5' RACE reads, TCRdb lists one record per CDR3 protein. Among under 900,000 distinct CDR3 sequences listed, around an eighth were seen once. The sample also formed part of further work on yellow fever vaccine responses in identical twins.

Material for sequencing was PBMCs. The receptors originated from a woman younger than 35 in good health.

The chain couples TRBV24-1 to TRBJ2-2, with 10 bases that match TRBD1. Germline V CDR1 and CDR2: KGHDR, SFDVKD. Trimming took 4 bases from V and 6 from J; bases not matched to a gene: 7. The CDR3 contains 16 residues. The CDR3 spells CATSDRDRGFPGELFF. The CDR3 DNA follows: TGTGCCACCAGTGACAGGGACAGGGGTTTTCCCGGGGAGCTGTTTTTT.

There are many counts of this clonotype. The chain uses TRBV25-1 and TRBJ2-7; the match to TRBD1 covers 8 bases. The CDR3 is made up of 14 amino acids. With 7 bases clipped from V and 5 bases from J, the junction kept 10 bases outside the gene matches. Germline assignment: CDR1 MGHDK and CDR2 SYGVNS. CDR3 in DNA: TGTGCCAGCACTCCCAGGACAGGGTACAACGAGCAGTACTTC. This sequence encodes CASTPRTGYNEQYF.

The chain carries TRBV7-2 and TRBJ2-1; the match to TRBD2 covers 9 bases. Germline trimming cut 0 bases from V and 5 bases from J; bases unmatched to any gene: 5. This CDR3 contains 16 residues. Germline V gene lookup returns CDR1 SGHTA and CDR2 FQGNSA. The CDR3 is CASSLARLAVNNEQFF. For the CDR3, the DNA is TGTGCCAGCAGCTTAGCGCGACTAGCGGTTAACAATGAGCAGTTCTTC. The full variable domain, completed using reference TRBV7-2 and TRBJ2-1, is GAGVSQSPSNKVTEKGKDVELRCDPISGHTALYWYRQSLGQGLEFLIYFQGNSAPDKSGLPSDRFSAERTGGSVSTLTIQRTQQEDSAVYLCASSLARLAVNNEQFFGPGTRLTVL.

This clonotype was counted ten times or more. This sequence joins TRBV6-5 and TRBJ1-6; TRBD1 agrees at 9 bases. Losses at the gene ends were 2 bases for V and 7 bases for J; bases not matched to a gene: 3. This CDR3 region has 15 residues. Germline V lookup: CDR1 MNHEY, CDR2 SVGAGI. This CDR3 is CASSYGTGSNSPLHF. The CDR3 DNA follows: TGTGCCAGCAGTTACGGGACAGGGAGCAATTCACCCCTCCACTTT.

There are many counts of this clonotype. This sequence joins TRBV7-6 and TRBJ2-1; 7 bases fit TRBD1. CDR3 length: 16 residues. The ends lost 5 bases at V and 0 bases at J; junction bases unmatched: 7. Germline loops: CDR1 SGHVS, CDR2 FNYEAQ. The CDR3 spells CASSPRQGDSYNEQFF. Written as DNA, the CDR3 is TGTGCCAGCAGCCCCAGACAGGGCGACTCCTACAATGAGCAGTTCTTC.

CDR3 bases: TGCAGCGTGGGGATTAGTTCCGAGCAGTACTTC. Encoded protein: CSVGISSEQYF. J is TRBJ2-7 and V is TRBV29-1, with D uncertain. The CDR3 is made up of 11 amino acids. The germline V and J ends were trimmed by 6 bases and 6 bases, with 12 bases remaining between them. Germline V gives CDR1 SQVTM, CDR2 ANQGSEA.

This clonotype has only a few counts. This chain links TRBV12-3 or TRBV12-4 with TRBJ2-7, with TRBD2 matching 8 bases. V shed 7 bases and J 6 bases; nucleotides not matched to a gene: 11. The CDR3 extends over 14 amino acids. CDR3 amino acids: CASKTSGSSSEQYF. DNA for the CDR3: TGTGCCAGCAAAACTAGCGGATCCTCTAGCGAGCAGTACTTC.

This clonotype was detected ten times or more. The chain employs TRBV7-7 and TRBJ2-5; 13 bases match TRBD2. J gave up 6 bases and V 3 bases, and 4 bases lay outside the gene matches. This CDR3 is built from 15 residues. CDR1 is SSHAT, CDR2 FNYEAQ, per germline (reference sequence). The CDR3 loop reads CASSFGLAGDQTQYF. CDR3 sequence (DNA): TGTGCCAGCAGCTTCGGACTAGCGGGAGATCAGACCCAGTACTTC. The whole variable domain, remainder taken from reference TRBV7-7 and TRBJ2-5, is GAGVSQSPRYKVTKRGQDVTLRCDPISSHATLYWYQQALGQGPEFLTYFNYEAQPDKSGLPSDRFSAERPEGSISTLTIQRTEQRDSAMYRCASSFGLAGDQTQYFGPGTRLLVL.

V usage is TRBV4-2 and J usage is TRBJ2-7; weak D call: TRBD2 (5 bases). Germline CDR1 reads LGHNA; CDR2 reads YNFKEQ. Trimming shortened V by 4 bases and J by 4 bases, and 14 bases separated the two germline ends. This CDR3 is built from 14 residues. Written as DNA, the CDR3 is TGTGCCAGCAGCCGTGGAGGTCTAAGTTACGAGCAGTACTTC. It translates to CASSRGGLSYEQYF.

This clonotype was observed a few times. The gene calls are TRBV7-9 and TRBJ1-5; D gene ambiguous. The V end lost 1 base, the J end lost 2 bases, and 9 bases lay between the germline ends. The CDR3 sequence is 15 residues long. Per the germline V gene, CDR1 is SEHNR and CDR2 is FQNEAQ (reference sequence). The CDR3, as DNA: TGTGCCAGCAGCTTAGGGTATAGTGGCAATCAGCCCCAGCATTTT. It translates to CASSLGYSGNQPQHF.

This clonotype was observed a handful of times. V and J are TRBV3-1 and TRBJ2-3; 15 bases line up with TRBD2. The V gene end was trimmed by 0 bases and the J gene end by 4 bases; junction bases not matched to a gene: 14. This CDR3 is built from 21 residues. CDR1 LGHDT and CDR2 YNNKEL come from the germline V gene (reference sequence). The CDR3 region is CASSQDLGLAGGLTRSDTQYF. The CDR3 nucleotides are TGTGCCAGCAGCCAAGATTTGGGACTAGCGGGAGGCCTAACACGATCAGATACGCAGTATTTT.

The rearrangement uses TRBV2 and TRBJ2-1, with D unresolved. The CDR3 extends over 16 amino acids. Between the trimmed V and J ends, which lost 1 base and 0 bases, there was a span of 10 bases. Germline V lookup: CDR1 SNHLY, CDR2 FYNNEI. The CDR3: CASSEGTLSSYNEQFF. Written as DNA, the CDR3 is TGTGCCAGCAGTGAAGGTACGCTGAGCTCCTACAATGAGCAGTTCTTC. Complete variable domain (other parts from reference TRBV2 and TRBJ2-1): EPEVTQTPSHQVTQMGQEVILRCVPISNHLYFYWYRQILGQKVEFLVSFYNNEISEKSEIFDDQFSVERPDGSNFTLKIRSTKLEDSAMYFCASSEGTLSSYNEQFFGPGTRLTVL.

The sample holds many counts of this clonotype. The chain couples TRBV7-6 to TRBJ2-1, with 11 bases fitting TRBD1. There are 16 residues in the CDR3. The germline V gene has CDR1 SGHVS and CDR2 FNYEAQ. Germline trimming cut 0 bases from V and 6 bases from J; bases unmatched to any gene: 4. In DNA, the CDR3 is TGTGCCAGCAGCTTAGCGCGGGGGACAGGGGGCAATGAGCAGTTCTTC. Protein sequence: CASSLARGTGGNEQFF.

The sample holds many counts of this clonotype. This chain links TRBV2 with TRBJ2-1, with TRBD1 identical over 7 bases. In germline, CDR1 is SNHLY, CDR2 FYNNEI. V dropped 8 bases and J dropped 2; count of bases not matched to a gene: 0. This CDR3 contains 12 residues. The CDR3 DNA sequence: TGTGCCAGCGGGACAGCCTACAATGAGCAGTTCTTC. Translating it yields CASGTAYNEQFF.

This chain links TRBV6-5 with TRBJ2-7, with D perhaps matching TRBD1 (6 bases). V lost 5 bases, J lost 2 bases, and 13 bases lay in between. CDR1 and CDR2 from the germline V gene are MNHEY and SVGAGI. The CDR3 totals 14 residues. CDR3 coding DNA: TGTGCCAGCAGTACTAAGACAGGCCCCTACGAGCAGTACGTC. This codes for CASSTKTGPYEQYV.

This clonotype was recorded at least ten times. DNA of the CDR3: TGTGCCAGCTCGGAAAGGGCCTGGGGAAATGAAAAACTGTTTTTT. The encoded protein is CASSERAWGNEKLFF. V usage is TRBV13 and J usage is TRBJ1-4; D gene uncertain. CDR1 and CDR2 (germline): PRHDT, FYEKMQ (reference sequence). The V gene lost 8 bases and the J gene lost 5 bases, with 18 bases spanning the gap. The CDR3 has 15 amino acids.

This clonotype has at least ten counts. In DNA form, the CDR3 reads TGTGCCAGCACGACTAGCGGGATAACAGATACGCAGTATTTT. Its translation: CASTTSGITDTQYF. The chain couples TRBV6-1 to TRBJ2-3; 11 nucleotides match TRBD2. This CDR3 comprises 14 residues. V shed 7 bases and J 3 bases; nucleotides not matched to a gene: 3. Germline CDR1 and CDR2: MNHNS and SASEGT.

The chain carries TRBV12-3 or TRBV12-4 and TRBJ1-2; 8 nucleotides align to TRBD1. The CDR3 runs 16 residues. With V trimmed by 6 bases and J by 7 bases, 16 bases remained unmatched. The CDR3 region has the DNA TGTGCCAGCAGCCTACAGGGGGTTGGCCTAACGAGTGGCTACACCTTC. Amino acid sequence: CASSLQGVGLTSGYTF.

V and J are TRBV7-9 and TRBJ2-1, with D unresolved. The germline V gene has CDR1 SEHNR and CDR2 FQNEAQ (reference sequence). Trimming left V 3 bases short and J 10 bases short, with 10 bases between. This CDR3 is built from 12 residues. CDR3 nucleotide sequence: TGTGCCAGCAGCTTGGGGAACCGAGAGCAGTTCTTC. Its protein product is CASSLGNREQFF. Full variable domain (outside the CDR3, taken from reference TRBV7-9 and TRBJ2-1): DTGVSQNPRHKITKRGQNVTFRCDPISEHNRLYWYRQTLGQGPEFLTYFQNEAQLEKSRLLSDRFSAERPKGSFSTLEIQRTEQGDSAMYLCASSLGNREQFFGPGTRLTVL.

This clonotype was recorded at least ten times. The rearrangement links TRBV6-4 to TRBJ2-3; 7 bases align to TRBD1. The CDR3 consists of 13 residues. V lost 6 bases to trimming and J lost 5 bases; unmatched junction nucleotides: 5. Germline CDR1 is MRHNA and CDR2 is SNTAGT. CDR3 in amino acids: CASSDRDEDTQYF. Here the CDR3 DNA reads TGTGCCAGCAGCGACAGGGATGAAGATACGCAGTATTTT.

The chain combines TRBV20-1 with TRBJ1-3, with D hard to call. This CDR3 contains 17 residues. From germline, CDR1 is DFQATT and CDR2 SNEGSKA (reference sequence). V lost 0 bases, J lost 0 bases, and 15 bases lay in between. CDR3 sequence reads: CSARDLSGLNSGNTIYF. CDR3 DNA sequence: TGCAGTGCTAGAGATCTGTCGGGCCTAAACTCTGGAAACACCATATATTTT.

This clonotype was seen repeatedly, ten times or more. The chain links TRBV10-3 to TRBJ2-3; possible D gene TRBD1, 5 bases. The CDR3 runs 14 residues. The V gene lost 3 bases and the J gene lost 0 bases, with 7 bases spanning the gap. Germline CDR1 ENHRY, CDR2 SYGVKD. The CDR3 sequence is CAISDQGSTDTQYF. In DNA form, the CDR3 reads TGTGCCATCAGTGATCAGGGTAGCACAGATACGCAGTATTTT.

This clonotype occurred many times. V usage is TRBV12-3 or TRBV12-4 and J usage is TRBJ2-7; 7 bases are a match to TRBD2. This CDR3 spans 13 amino acids. V dropped 5 bases and J dropped 4; count of bases not matched to a gene: 5. This CDR3 reads CASSPTSPYEQYF. CDR3 sequence (DNA): TGTGCCAGCAGTCCGACTAGCCCGTACGAGCAGTACTTC.

The rearrangement links TRBV19 to TRBJ1-6; 7 bases fit TRBD1. There are 14 residues in the CDR3. The ends lost 3 bases at V and 7 bases at J; junction bases unmatched: 3. Germline V gene lookup returns CDR1 LNHDA and CDR2 SQIVND (reference sequence). CDR3 nucleotide sequence: TGTGCCAGTAGTATGACAGGGTGGAATTCACCCCTCCACTTT. Its translation is CASSMTGWNSPLHF. Filled out from reference TRBV19 and TRBJ1-6, the complete variable domain reads DGGITQSPKYLFRKEGQNVTLSCEQNLNHDAMYWYRQDPGQGLRLIYYSQIVNDFQKGDIAEGYSVSREKKESFPLTVTSAQKNPTAFYLCASSMTGWNSPLHFGNGTRLTVT.

The V call is TRBV13, the J call TRBJ2-5; D gene uncertain. Looked up from germline, CDR1 is PRHDT and CDR2 is FYEKMQ (reference sequence). Trimming stripped 3 bases from V and 7 bases from J, with 12 bases between. The CDR3 consists of 13 residues. Here the CDR3 reads CASSLGGPPTQYF. CDR3 nucleotides: TGTGCCAGCAGCTTGGGCGGACCCCCGACCCAGTACTTC. The entire variable domain, with the rest obtained from reference TRBV13 and TRBJ2-5, is as follows: AAGVIQSPRHLIKEKRETATLKCYPIPRHDTVYWYQQGPGQDPQFLISFYEKMQSDKGSIPDRFSAQQFSDYHSELNMSSLELGDSALYFCASSLGGPPTQYFGPGTRLLVL.

This clonotype was detected a few times. The rearrangement links TRBV9 to TRBJ2-5; TRBD1 agrees at 7 bases. The V gene end was trimmed by 3 bases and the J gene end by 5 bases; junction bases not matched to a gene: 7. This CDR3 is built from 14 residues. Germline V gives CDR1 SGDLS, CDR2 YYNGEE. The CDR3 DNA reads as TGTGCCAGCAGCGCGAGTGACAGGGTGGAGACCCAGTACTTC. Translating it yields CASSASDRVETQYF.

The chain joins TRBV2 to TRBJ2-5; 9 bases map to TRBD1. This CDR3 has 13 residues. Germline V gene sequence: CDR1 SNHLY, CDR2 FYNNEI. V shed 6 bases and J 5 bases; nucleotides not matched to a gene: 4. CDR3 in amino acids: CASSGTGTETQYF. In DNA form, the CDR3 reads TGTGCCAGCAGCGGGACAGGGACCGAGACCCAGTACTTC.

The CDR3 sequence: CATSSLRQGSGANVLTF. CDR3 bases: TGTGCCACCAGCTCTTTAAGACAGGGATCTGGGGCCAACGTCCTGACTTTC. The chain links TRBV15 to TRBJ2-6; TRBD1 agrees at 7 bases. The V gene's germline CDR1 is LNHNV and CDR2 YYDKDF (reference sequence). This CDR3 comprises 17 residues. Losses at the gene ends were 5 bases for V and 1 base for J; bases not matched to a gene: 8.

A remark on this clonotype: One end of the junction fails to match germline, which may point to a read error. This chain links TRBV24-1 with TRBJ2-1, with 7 bases lining up with TRBD2. This CDR3 comprises 16 residues. Germline loops: CDR1 KGHDR, CDR2 SFDVKD. CDR3 DNA: TGTGCCACCAGTGATTCGACTAGCCTGGCGTACATTGAGCAGTTCTTC. Translation: CATSDSTSLAYIEQFF.

V gene TRBV6-1 combines with J gene TRBJ2-7, with D unresolved. This CDR3 has 14 residues. Trimming took off 2 bases at V and 2 bases at J, with 10 bases between the two ends. The V gene's germline CDR1 is MNHNS and CDR2 SASEGT. CDR3 sequence (DNA): TGTGCCAGCAGTGAATATGGGGTACCCTACGAGCAGTACTTC. Translating it yields CASSEYGVPYEQYF.